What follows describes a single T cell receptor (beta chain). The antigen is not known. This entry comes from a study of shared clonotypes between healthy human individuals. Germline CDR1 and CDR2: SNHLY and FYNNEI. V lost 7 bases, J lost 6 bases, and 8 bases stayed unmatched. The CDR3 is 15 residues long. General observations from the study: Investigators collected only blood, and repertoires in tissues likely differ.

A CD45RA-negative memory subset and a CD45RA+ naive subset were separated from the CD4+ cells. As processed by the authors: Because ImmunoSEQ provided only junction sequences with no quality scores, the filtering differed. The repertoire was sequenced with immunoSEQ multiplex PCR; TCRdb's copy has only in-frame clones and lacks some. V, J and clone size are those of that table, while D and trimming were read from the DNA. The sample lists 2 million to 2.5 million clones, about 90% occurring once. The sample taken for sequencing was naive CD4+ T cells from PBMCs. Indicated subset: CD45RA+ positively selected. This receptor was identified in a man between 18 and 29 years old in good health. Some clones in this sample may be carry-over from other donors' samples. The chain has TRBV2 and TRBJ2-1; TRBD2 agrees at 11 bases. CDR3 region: CASTRLAGLSNEQFF. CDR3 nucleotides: TGTGCCAGCACCAGACTAGCGGGGTTATCCAATGAGCAGTTCTTC.